The 22 T cell receptor beta chains presented below share a single source sample, sequenced in a study of OX40 agonist ivuxolimab in advanced cancers. Profiled with immunoSEQ multiplex PCR; TCRdb holds only in-frame clones, not every one. Seen here are about 45,000 clones, approximately 91% observed once, and the top ten hold about 13%. Source: CD4+ or CD8+ T cells sorted from blood, taken in a trial of the OX40 agonist ivuxolimab. The source of these receptors is an adult with an advanced solid tumor such as melanoma, head and neck, liver or kidney cancer.

V gene TRBV19 combines with J gene TRBJ1-5; weak D call: TRBD1 (5 bases). Trimming shortened V by 4 bases and J by 2 bases, and 9 bases separated the two germline ends. The germline gives CDR1 LNHDA, CDR2 SQIVND (reference sequence). This CDR3 spans 14 amino acids. Written as DNA, the CDR3 is TGTGCCAGTAGTAGAACAGGACGCAATCAGCCCCAGCATTTT. Translated: CASSRTGRNQPQHF.

V usage is TRBV6-5 and J usage is TRBJ1-3; D unclear. Germline loops: CDR1 MNHEY, CDR2 SVGAGI. The CDR3 extends over 13 amino acids. Trimming took off 4 bases at V and 4 bases at J, with 8 bases between the two ends. The CDR3 here is CASSWIRGNTIYF. The CDR3 region has the DNA TGTGCCAGCAGTTGGATCCGGGGAAACACCATATATTTT.

The J gene is TRBJ2-7, the V gene TRBV11-2; a possible D gene is TRBD2 (5 bases). CDR1 is SGHAT, CDR2 FQNNGV, per germline. V gave up 3 bases and J gave up 2 bases, with 11 bases separating them. The CDR3 covers 14 residues. CDR3 DNA sequence: TGTGCCAGCAGCTTTAGGACTCCCCCCTACGAGCAGTACTTC. As protein: CASSFRTPPYEQYF. Full variable domain (rest looked up from reference TRBV11-2 and TRBJ2-7): EAGVAQSPRYKIIEKRQSVAFWCNPISGHATLYWYQQILGQGPKLLIQFQNNGVVDDSQLPKDRFSAERLKGVDSTLKIQPAKLEDSAVYLCASSFRTPPYEQYFGPGTRLTVT.

The V and J genes are TRBV5-1 and TRBJ1-4; D might be TRBD1 (5 bases). The CDR3 has 14 residues. Trimming pared 4 bases from V and 10 bases from J, leaving 17 bases between. CDR1 SGHRS and CDR2 YFSETQ come from the germline V gene. In DNA form, the CDR3 reads TGCGCCAGCAGCCCCTGGGAAGGGGAGGCAAAACTGTTTTTT. Translated: CASSPWEGEAKLFF. The whole variable domain, filled in from reference TRBV5-1 and TRBJ1-4, reads KAGVTQTPRYLIKTRGQQVTLSCSPISGHRSVSWYQQTPGQGLQFLFEYFSETQRNKGNFPGRFSGRQFSNSRSEMNVSTLELGDSALYLCASSPWEGEAKLFFGSGTQLSVL.

This chain uses TRBV19 with TRBJ1-1; 10 bases map to TRBD1. The CDR3 is 17 amino acids. Germline trimming cut 4 bases from V and 3 bases from J; bases unmatched to any gene: 11. CDR1 LNHDA and CDR2 SQIVND come from the germline V gene (reference sequence). CDR3 protein: CASSTPRTGGWDTEAFF. Here the CDR3 DNA reads TGTGCCAGTAGTACCCCTCGGACAGGGGGATGGGACACTGAAGCTTTCTTT.

The chain recombines TRBV28 with TRBJ2-3, with D possibly matching TRBD2 (6 bases). Trimming shortened V by 2 bases and J by 1 base, and 13 bases separated the two germline ends. The CDR3 extends over 16 amino acids. Germline CDR1 MDHEN, CDR2 SYDVKM. CDR3 sequence (DNA): TGTGCCAGCAGTTTAGGGGCGGGGCGGGGCACAGATACGCAGTATTTT. Protein: CASSLGAGRGTDTQYF.

V usage is TRBV6-5 and J usage is TRBJ2-1; TRBD2 might be the D (5 bases). The V and J ends lost 6 bases and 3 bases respectively, with 12 bases between them. Germline loops: CDR1 MNHEY, CDR2 SVGAGI. This CDR3 is built from 14 residues. CDR3 region: CASRTQLGYNEQFF. As DNA, the CDR3 is TGTGCCAGCAGAACTCAACTAGGCTACAATGAGCAGTTCTTC.

Only a few counts were recorded for this clone. The chain has TRBV18 and TRBJ1-4; no definite D call. Trimming took off 4 bases at V and 0 bases at J, with 6 bases between the two ends. The CDR3 contains 14 residues. Germline V gives CDR1 KGHSH, CDR2 LQKENI. The CDR3 DNA sequence: TGTGCCAGCTCACTGAGTGCAACTAATGAAAAACTGTTTTTT. Amino acid sequence: CASSLSATNEKLFF.

This chain connects TRBV5-1 to TRBJ2-1, with 13 positions matching TRBD2. CDR1 is SGHRS, CDR2 YFSETQ, per germline. With V trimmed by 4 bases and J by 6 bases, 4 bases remained unmatched. This CDR3 contains 15 residues. The CDR3 DNA follows: TGCGCCAGCAGCCAAGGACTAGCGGGAGTCAATGAGCAGTTCTTC. Translation gives CASSQGLAGVNEQFF.

The CDR3 here is CSARALREQYF. In nucleotides, the CDR3 is TGCAGTGCCAGGGCCCTCAGGGAGCAGTACTTC. The chain is built from TRBV20-1 and TRBJ2-7; TRBD1 is a possible D gene (5 bases). V lost 6 bases and J 7 bases, leaving 13 bases between the germline ends. The CDR3 loop spans 11 amino acids. CDR1 and CDR2 (germline): DFQATT, SNEGSKA (reference sequence).

This clone is medium-sized (0.01 to 0.1%) in the sample. The chain recombines TRBV10-3 with TRBJ1-1; no firm D call. V gave up 3 bases and J gave up 6 bases, with 14 bases separating them. CDR1 is ENHRY, CDR2 SYGVKD, per germline. This CDR3 spans 14 amino acids. The CDR3 sequence: CAISDPGLLSEAFF. Here the CDR3 DNA reads TGTGCCATCAGTGATCCGGGTCTACTCTCTGAAGCTTTCTTT.

V is TRBV21-1 and J is TRBJ1-5; the table assigns TRBD1, which was not confirmed against the DNA. TRBV21-1 is a pseudogene locus. The CDR3 is 15 amino acids. As DNA, the CDR3 is TGTGCCAGCAGCAACAGTTTCAGGGGGAATCAGCCCCAGCATTTT. It codes for CASSNSFRGNQPQHF.

The rearrangement uses TRBV30 and TRBJ2-7, with TRBD1 matching 10 bases. Germline V gene data show CDR1 as GTSNPN and CDR2 as SVGIG (reference sequence). V shed 3 bases, J shed 1 base, and the junction held 9 bases outside the gene matches. The CDR3 is made up of 16 amino acids. CDR3 nucleotide sequence: TGTGCCTGGAGATATATGGGACAGGGGTCTTCCTACGAGCAGTACTTC. It is translated as CAWRYMGQGSSYEQYF.

The chain recombines TRBV25-1 with TRBJ1-1; D is unresolved. CDR1 is MGHDK and CDR2 is SYGVNS in the germline V gene. The CDR3 spans 13 residues. V lost 4 bases, J lost 2 bases, and 8 bases lay in between. The CDR3 reads CASSARVNTEAFF. For the CDR3, the DNA is TGTGCCAGCAGTGCCCGGGTTAACACTGAAGCTTTCTTT.

This chain joins TRBV7-2 and TRBJ2-3; D possibly corresponds to TRBD2 (6 bases). Trimming removed 4 bases from V and 1 base from J, with 12 bases in between. This CDR3 has 15 residues. Germline CDR1 reads SGHTA; CDR2 reads FQGNSA. CDR3 in DNA: TGTGCCAGCAGCTCATGGGGCGGGGGCACAGATACGCAGTATTTT. Protein product: CASSSWGGGTDTQYF.

Concerning this clone itself: Compared with germline, one end of the junction differs, possibly owing to a read error. J is TRBJ2-1 and V is TRBV7-9; D unclear. This CDR3 has 16 residues. CDR1 and CDR2 (germline): SEHNR, FQNEAQ (reference sequence). The CDR3: CASSPYPDPSDNEQFF. CDR3 DNA: TGTGCCAGCAGCCCTTACCCGGACCCCTCCGACAATGAGCAGTTCTTC.

This clone was found once. V is TRBV18 and J is TRBJ2-4, with 9 bases matching TRBD1. With 6 bases clipped from V and 7 bases from J, the junction kept 7 bases outside the gene matches. Germline loops: CDR1 KGHSH, CDR2 LQKENI. This CDR3 is 14 amino acids long. CDR3 DNA sequence: TGTGCCAGCTCCGCTGACAGGGGGACTAACATTCAGTACTTC. This gives the protein CASSADRGTNIQYF.

V usage is TRBV5-1 and J usage is TRBJ2-1; tentative D call: TRBD2 (5 bases). From germline, CDR1 is SGHRS and CDR2 YFSETQ. Trimming shortened V by 1 base and J by 9 bases, and 11 bases separated the two germline ends. This CDR3 is 13 amino acids long. CDR3 residues: CASSLRRSGEQFF. CDR3 DNA sequence: TGCGCCAGCAGCTTGAGGCGAAGCGGTGAGCAGTTCTTC.

The chain's CDR3 is CASSLGTGVGETQYF. Here the CDR3 DNA reads TGTGCCAGCAGTTTAGGGACAGGGGTTGGAGAGACCCAGTACTTC. The chain joins TRBV28 to TRBJ2-5; 10 bases are a match to TRBD1. The germline V gene has CDR1 MDHEN and CDR2 SYDVKM. The CDR3 runs to 15 residues. V lost 2 bases, J lost 4 bases, and 4 bases stayed unmatched.

The V and J genes are TRBV6-5 and TRBJ2-1; tentative D call: TRBD1 (5 bases). Looked up from germline, CDR1 is MNHEY and CDR2 is SVGAGI. The CDR3 totals 15 residues. V dropped 5 bases and J dropped 2 bases, with 13 bases sitting between them. The CDR3 sequence: CASSPRQSTYNEQFF. The CDR3 bases are TGTGCCAGCAGTCCGAGACAGAGCACCTACAATGAGCAGTTCTTC.

The rearrangement links TRBV9 to TRBJ2-2; 7 bases map to TRBD2. The CDR3 is made up of 16 amino acids. Germline V lookup: CDR1 SGDLS, CDR2 YYNGEE. V gave up 5 bases and J gave up 3 bases; unmatched junction bases: 10. This CDR3 is CASSAGLAGDTGELFF. DNA for the CDR3: TGTGCCAGCAGTGCCGGCCTGGCGGGGGACACCGGGGAGCTGTTTTTT.

The rearrangement uses TRBV7-2 and TRBJ2-5, with D maybe TRBD2 (7 bases). There are 14 residues in the CDR3. The V end was cut by 4 bases, the J end by 4 bases, with 13 bases between. Germline CDR1 SGHTA, CDR2 FQGNSA. The CDR3 protein is CASSSGAGAETQYF. CDR3 bases: TGTGCCAGCAGCTCCGGCGCGGGGGCAGAGACCCAGTACTTC. The variable domain in full, completed from reference TRBV7-2 and TRBJ2-5, reads GAGVSQSPSNKVTEKGKDVELRCDPISGHTALYWYRQSLGQGLEFLIYFQGNSAPDKSGLPSDRFSAERTGGSVSTLTIQRTQQEDSAVYLCASSSGAGAETQYFGPGTRLLVL.